This T cell receptor (beta chain) comes out of a study of blood T cell repertoires in COVID-19. Across the study: Samples came from the United States, Italy and Spain, spanning acute and convalescent COVID-19. Sources were T cells, B-cell-depleted T cells, or PBMCs; the material itself was cDNA or gDNA.

Original methodology: From reference gene primer amplification, estimates of nucleated cell counts were derived. Some clones are missing from TCRdb's copy, which holds only in-frame ones; the method was immunoSEQ multiplex PCR. V and J calls and clone size are those listed in that table; D and trimming were worked out from the DNA. The table has about 120,000 clones, 79% seen once. Germline V lookup: CDR1 LNHDA, CDR2 SQIVND (reference sequence). The CDR3 consists of 13 residues. V was shortened by 7 bases and J by 6 bases, with 16 bases between the two germline ends. The gene calls are TRBV19 and TRBJ2-7, with a tentative D call TRBD1 (5 bases). The sample comprised peripheral blood. This receptor was identified in a man in his forties with active or convalescent COVID-19. The CDR3 spells CASTDRPAAEQYF. The DNA for the CDR3 is TGTGCCAGTACTGACAGACCCGCCGCCGAGCAGTACTTC.